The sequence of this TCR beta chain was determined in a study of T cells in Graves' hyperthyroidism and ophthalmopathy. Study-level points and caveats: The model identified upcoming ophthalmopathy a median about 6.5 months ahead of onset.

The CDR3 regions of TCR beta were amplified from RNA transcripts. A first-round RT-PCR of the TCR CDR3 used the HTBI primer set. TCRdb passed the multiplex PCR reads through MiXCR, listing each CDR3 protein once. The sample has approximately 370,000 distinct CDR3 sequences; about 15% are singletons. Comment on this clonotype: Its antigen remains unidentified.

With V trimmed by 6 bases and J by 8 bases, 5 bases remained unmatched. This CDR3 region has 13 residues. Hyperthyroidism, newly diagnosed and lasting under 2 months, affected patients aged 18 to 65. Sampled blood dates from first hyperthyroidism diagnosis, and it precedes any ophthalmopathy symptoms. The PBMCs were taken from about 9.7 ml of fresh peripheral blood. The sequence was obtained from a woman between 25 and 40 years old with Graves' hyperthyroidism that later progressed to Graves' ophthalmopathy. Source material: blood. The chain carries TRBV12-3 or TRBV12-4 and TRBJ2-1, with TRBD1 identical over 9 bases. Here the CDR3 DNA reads TGTGCCAGCAGCCCGGGACAGGGCGATGAGCAGTTCTTC. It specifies CASSPGQGDEQFF.